This T cell receptor beta chain originates from a study of blood T cell repertoires in COVID-19. The overall study: Acute and convalescent COVID-19 specimens originated in the United States, Italy and Spain. The cDNA or gDNA used as material had been derived from T cells, B-cell-depleted T cells, or PBMCs.

Per the original methods: Using reference gene primer amplification, nucleated cell counts were estimated. Profiling relied on immunoSEQ multiplex PCR, and the TCRdb table lists in-frame clones only, not all of them. Clone size and V and J calls were adopted from that table, with D and trimming inferred from the DNA. In the table there are around 300,000 clones, roughly 87% of which are singletons. A few counts support this clone. Germline CDR1 is SNHLY and CDR2 is FYNNEI. This CDR3 comprises 14 residues. Trimming stripped 5 bases from V and 5 bases from J, with 15 bases between. Sequenced sample: peripheral blood. The TCR was taken from a man aged 45 to 65 with active or convalescent COVID-19. V usage is TRBV2 and J usage is TRBJ1-2, with D possibly TRBD1 on 6 matching bases. The CDR3 bases are TGTGCCAGCAGTCTACAGGGTTTTTCGTATGGCTACACCTTC. This gives the protein CASSLQGFSYGYTF. Full variable domain (missing parts from reference TRBV2 and TRBJ1-2): EPEVTQTPSHQVTQMGQEVILRCVPISNHLYFYWYRQILGQKVEFLVSFYNNEISEKSEIFDDQFSVERPDGSNFTLKIRSTKLEDSAMYFCASSLQGFSYGYTFGSGTRLTVV.